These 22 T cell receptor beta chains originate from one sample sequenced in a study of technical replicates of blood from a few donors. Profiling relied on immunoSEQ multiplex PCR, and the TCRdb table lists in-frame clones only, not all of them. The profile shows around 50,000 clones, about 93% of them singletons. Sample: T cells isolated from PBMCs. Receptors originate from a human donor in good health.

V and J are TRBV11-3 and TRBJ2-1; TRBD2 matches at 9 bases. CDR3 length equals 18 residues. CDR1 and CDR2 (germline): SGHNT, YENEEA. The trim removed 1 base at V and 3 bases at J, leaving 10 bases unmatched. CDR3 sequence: CASSLVPSGKFGYNEQFF. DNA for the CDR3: TGTGCCAGCAGCTTAGTGCCTAGCGGGAAGTTTGGCTACAATGAGCAGTTCTTC.

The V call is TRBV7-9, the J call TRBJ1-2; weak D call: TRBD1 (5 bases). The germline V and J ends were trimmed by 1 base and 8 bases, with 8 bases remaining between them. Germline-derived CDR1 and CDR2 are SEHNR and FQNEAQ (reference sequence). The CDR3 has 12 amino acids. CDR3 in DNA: TGTGCCAGCAGCTTAGGAGGACACGGCTACACCTTC. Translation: CASSLGGHGYTF.

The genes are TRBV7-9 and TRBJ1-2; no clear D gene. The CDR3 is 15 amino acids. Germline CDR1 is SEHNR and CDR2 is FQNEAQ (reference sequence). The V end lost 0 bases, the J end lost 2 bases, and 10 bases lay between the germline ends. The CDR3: CASSLASYENYGYTF. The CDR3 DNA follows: TGTGCCAGCAGCTTAGCGAGCTACGAGAACTATGGCTACACCTTC.

The CDR3 loop is CASSGTLLLNEQFF. CDR3 bases: TGTGCCAGCAGCGGGACTCTCCTCCTCAATGAGCAGTTCTTC. The chain carries TRBV7-9 and TRBJ2-1; possible D gene TRBD2, 6 bases. This CDR3 has 14 residues. From germline, CDR1 is SEHNR and CDR2 FQNEAQ (reference sequence). The ends were cut back, 5 bases at V and 6 bases at J, with 14 bases in the middle.

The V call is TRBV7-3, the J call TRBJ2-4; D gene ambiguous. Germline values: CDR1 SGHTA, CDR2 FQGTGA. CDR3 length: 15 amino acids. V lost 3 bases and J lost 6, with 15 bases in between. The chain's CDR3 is CASSFPGNQGNIQYF. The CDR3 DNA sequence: TGTGCCAGCAGCTTCCCGGGTAACCAAGGAAACATTCAGTACTTC.

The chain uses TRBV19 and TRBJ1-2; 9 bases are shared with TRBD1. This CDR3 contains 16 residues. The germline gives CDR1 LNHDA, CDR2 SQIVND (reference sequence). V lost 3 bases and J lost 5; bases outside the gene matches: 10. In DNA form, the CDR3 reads TGTGCCAGTAGTATCGACGGGACAGGGACGACTTATGGCTACACCTTC. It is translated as CASSIDGTGTTYGYTF.

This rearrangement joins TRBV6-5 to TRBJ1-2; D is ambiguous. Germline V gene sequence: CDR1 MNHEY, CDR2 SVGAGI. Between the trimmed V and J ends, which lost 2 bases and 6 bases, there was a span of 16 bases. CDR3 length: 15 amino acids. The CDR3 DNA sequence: TGTGCCAGCAGTTACACCCCAGAAGCGGGCAATGGCTACACCTTC. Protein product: CASSYTPEAGNGYTF.

The CDR3 DNA follows: TGTGCCAGCAGTGCCCTCCGGCGGGAGGACTCCTACGAGCAGTACTTC. Amino acid sequence: CASSALRREDSYEQYF. V is TRBV28 and J is TRBJ2-7; 8 bases are shared with TRBD2. After removal of 5 bases from V and 0 bases from J, the junction contained 9 bases not matched to a gene. Germline V lookup: CDR1 MDHEN, CDR2 SYDVKM. This CDR3 region has 16 residues.

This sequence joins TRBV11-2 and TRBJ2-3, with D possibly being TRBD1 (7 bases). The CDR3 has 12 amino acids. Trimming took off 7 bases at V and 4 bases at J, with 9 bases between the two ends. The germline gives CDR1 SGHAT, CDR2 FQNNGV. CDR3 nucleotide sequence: TGTGCCAGCACCAGGGGGGCAGATACGCAGTATTTT. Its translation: CASTRGADTQYF.

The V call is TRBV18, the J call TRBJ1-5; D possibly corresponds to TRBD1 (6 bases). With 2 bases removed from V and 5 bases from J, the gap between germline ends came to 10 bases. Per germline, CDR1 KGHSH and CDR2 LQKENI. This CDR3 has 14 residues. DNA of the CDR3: TGTGCCAGCTCACCAGGGGGCCCTGATCAGCCCCAGCATTTT. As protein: CASSPGGPDQPQHF.

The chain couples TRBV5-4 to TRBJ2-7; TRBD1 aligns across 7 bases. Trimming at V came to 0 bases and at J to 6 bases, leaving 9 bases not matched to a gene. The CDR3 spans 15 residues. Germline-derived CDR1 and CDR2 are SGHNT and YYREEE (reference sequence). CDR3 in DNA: TGTGCCAGCAGCTTGGCCCAGCTACAGGGGTCCGAGCAGTACTTC. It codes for CASSLAQLQGSEQYF.

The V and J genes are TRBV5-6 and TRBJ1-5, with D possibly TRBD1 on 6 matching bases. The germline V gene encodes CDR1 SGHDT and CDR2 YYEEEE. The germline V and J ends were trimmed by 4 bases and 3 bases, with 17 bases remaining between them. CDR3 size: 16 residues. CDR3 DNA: TGTGCCAGCAGCACCCTAGGGACAAATACCAATCAGCCCCAGCATTTT. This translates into CASSTLGTNTNQPQHF.

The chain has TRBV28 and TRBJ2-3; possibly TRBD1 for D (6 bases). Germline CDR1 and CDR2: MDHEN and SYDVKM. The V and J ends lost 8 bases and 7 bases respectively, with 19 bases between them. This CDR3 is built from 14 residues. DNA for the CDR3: TGTGCCAGCTTGCCCGGGACACTAACAAATACGCAGTATTTT. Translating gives CASLPGTLTNTQYF. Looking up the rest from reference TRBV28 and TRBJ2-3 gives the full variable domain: DVKVTQSSRYLVKRTGEKVFLECVQDMDHENMFWYRQDPGLGLRLIYFSYDVKMKEKGDIPEGYSVSREKKERFSLILESASTNQTSMYLCASLPGTLTNTQYFGPGTRLTVL.

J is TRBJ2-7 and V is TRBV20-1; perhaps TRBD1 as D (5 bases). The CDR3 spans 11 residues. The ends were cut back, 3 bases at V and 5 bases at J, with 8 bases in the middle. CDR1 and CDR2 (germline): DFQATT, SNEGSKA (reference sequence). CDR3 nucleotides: TGCAGTGCTAGTAGGGGCCACGAGCAGTACTTC. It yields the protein CSASRGHEQYF.

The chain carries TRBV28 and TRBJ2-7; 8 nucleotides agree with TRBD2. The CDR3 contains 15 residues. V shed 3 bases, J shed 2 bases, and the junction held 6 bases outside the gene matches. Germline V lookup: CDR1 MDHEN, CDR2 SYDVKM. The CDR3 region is CASSFPMREAYEQYF. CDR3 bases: TGTGCCAGCAGTTTTCCTATGCGGGAGGCCTACGAGCAGTACTTC.

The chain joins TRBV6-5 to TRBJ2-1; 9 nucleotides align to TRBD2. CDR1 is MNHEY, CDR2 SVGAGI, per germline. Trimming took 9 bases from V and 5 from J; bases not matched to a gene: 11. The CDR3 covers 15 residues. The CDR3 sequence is CASTAGGRGNNEQFF. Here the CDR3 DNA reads TGTGCCAGTACCGCTGGCGGGAGGGGGAACAATGAGCAGTTCTTC.

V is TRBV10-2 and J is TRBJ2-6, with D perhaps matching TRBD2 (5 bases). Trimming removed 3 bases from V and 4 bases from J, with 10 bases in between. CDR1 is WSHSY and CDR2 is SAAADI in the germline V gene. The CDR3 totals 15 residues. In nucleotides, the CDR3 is TGCGCCAGCAGTGATCTGGGAGCCGGGGCCAACGTCCTGACTTTC. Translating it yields CASSDLGAGANVLTF.

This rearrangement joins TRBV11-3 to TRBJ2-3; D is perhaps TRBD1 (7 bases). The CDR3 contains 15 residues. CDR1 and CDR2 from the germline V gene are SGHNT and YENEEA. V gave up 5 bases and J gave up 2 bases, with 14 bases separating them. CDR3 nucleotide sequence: TGTGCCAGCAGCCCCAGGGGGGAGATCACAGATACGCAGTATTTT. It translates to CASSPRGEITDTQYF.

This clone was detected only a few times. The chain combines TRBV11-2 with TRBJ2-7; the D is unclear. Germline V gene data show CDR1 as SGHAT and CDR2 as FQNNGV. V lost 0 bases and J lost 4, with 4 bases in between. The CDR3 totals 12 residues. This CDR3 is CASSLDGYEQYF. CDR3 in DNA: TGTGCCAGCAGCTTAGACGGGTACGAGCAGTACTTC.

This CDR3 is CATSSGRGTEAFF. CDR3 coding DNA: TGTGCCACCAGCAGCGGCAGGGGAACTGAAGCTTTCTTT. The V gene is TRBV15, the J gene TRBJ1-1, with D perhaps TRBD1 (6 bases). The germline V gene encodes CDR1 LNHNV and CDR2 YYDKDF (reference sequence). The germline V and J ends were trimmed by 3 bases and 5 bases, with 10 bases remaining between them. The CDR3 has 13 residues.

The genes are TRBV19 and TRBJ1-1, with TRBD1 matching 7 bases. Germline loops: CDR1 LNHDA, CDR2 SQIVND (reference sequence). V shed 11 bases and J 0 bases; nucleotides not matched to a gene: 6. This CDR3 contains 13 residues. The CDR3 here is CAASGQLNTEAFF. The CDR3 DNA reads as TGTGCCGCGTCGGGACAGCTGAACACTGAAGCTTTCTTT.

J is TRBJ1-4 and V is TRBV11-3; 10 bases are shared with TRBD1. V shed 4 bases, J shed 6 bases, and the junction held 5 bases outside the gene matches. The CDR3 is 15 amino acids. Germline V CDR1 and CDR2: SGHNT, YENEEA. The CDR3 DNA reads TGTGCCAGCAGCTCCTCCGGGACAGGGGATGAAAAACTGTTTTTT. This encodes CASSSSGTGDEKLFF.